This T cell receptor beta chain originates from a study of CD8 T cells in ankylosing spondylitis. Germline V gene lookup returns CDR1 SGHTA and CDR2 FQGNSA. The CDR3 consists of 15 residues. Trimming took 0 bases from V and 3 from J, leaving 9 bases between them. Study-wide findings and caveats: Some of these motif variants have turned up before, in reports on reactive arthritis synovial fluid and blood.

From the 5' RACE reads, TCRdb called clonotypes with MiXCR, one entry per CDR3 protein. This table has under 150,000 distinct CDR3 sequences, about a tenth appearing once. This clonotype occurred many times. The antigen remains unidentified. What was sequenced was blood, either unsorted or a sorted T cell fraction (not recorded which). The rearrangement uses TRBV7-2 and TRBJ1-5; D possibly corresponds to TRBD1 (5 bases). The TCR comes from a male donor with ankylosing spondylitis or in good health (not recorded which). The CDR3, as DNA: TGTGCCAGCAGCTTAGCCGGGGGAAACAATCAGCCCCAGCATTTT. Amino acid sequence: CASSLAGGNNQPQHF.